This T cell receptor (beta chain) was recovered during a study of cytomegalovirus exposure and HLA in healthy donors. General observations from the study: In a later analysis, a missense DCLRE1C variant was linked to TCR beta V- and J-gene trimming.

This PCR relied on a set of 60 Vbeta primers and 13 Jbeta primers. Only in-frame clones appear in the TCRdb table, and some are missing; sequencing was by immunoSEQ multiplex PCR. The sample has around 110,000 clones, roughly 68% seen once. The V and J ends lost 6 bases and 8 bases respectively, with 17 bases between them. This CDR3 has 14 amino acids. Germline CDR1 is LGHNT and CDR2 is FRNRAP. Points on this clone: Its antigen is not identified.

This clonotype was obtained from a woman in her 30s in good health and CMV-seronegative. The chain combines TRBV12-5 with TRBJ2-1; weak D call: TRBD2 (6 bases). Sequencing used PBMCs. The CDR3 DNA follows: TGTGCTAGTGGCTACCCCGGAGGGCCCGATGAGCAGTTCTTC. Translating it yields CASGYPGGPDEQFF. Full variable domain (rest looked up from reference TRBV12-5 and TRBJ2-1): DARVTQTPRHKVTEMGQEVTMRCQPILGHNTVFWYRQTMMQGLELLAYFRNRAPLDDSGMPKDRFSAEMPDATLATLKIQPSEPRDSAVYFCASGYPGGPDEQFFGPGTRLTVL.